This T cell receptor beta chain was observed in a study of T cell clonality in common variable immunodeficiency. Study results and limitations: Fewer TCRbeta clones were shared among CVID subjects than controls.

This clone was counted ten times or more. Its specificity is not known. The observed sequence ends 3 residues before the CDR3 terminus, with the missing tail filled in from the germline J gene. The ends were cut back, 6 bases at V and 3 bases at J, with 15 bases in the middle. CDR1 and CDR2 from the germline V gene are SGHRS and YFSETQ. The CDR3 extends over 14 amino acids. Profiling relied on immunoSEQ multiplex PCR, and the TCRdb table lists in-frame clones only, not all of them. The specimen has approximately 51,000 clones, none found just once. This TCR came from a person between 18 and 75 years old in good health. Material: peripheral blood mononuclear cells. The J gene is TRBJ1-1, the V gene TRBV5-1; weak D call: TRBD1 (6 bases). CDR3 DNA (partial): TGCGCCAGCAAGGGGGTACCGACGGACACTGAA. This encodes CASKGVPTDTE. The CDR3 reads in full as CASKGVPTDTEAFF.